Sequencing of this T cell receptor beta chain was carried out in a study of response to subunit inactivated influenza vaccine. Findings of the study overall: The authors proposed limited new T cell recruitment per seasonal influenza vaccination.

TCRdb called the RT-PCR reads again in MiXCR, with one record for every CDR3 protein. Here the sample spans more than 450,000 distinct CDR3 sequences, about 12% being singletons. The trim removed 3 bases at V and 10 bases at J, leaving 10 bases unmatched. Germline V CDR1 and CDR2: SGHDN, FVKESK. CDR3 length: 16 amino acids. This clonotype was seen a few times. The antigen is unknown. The chain has TRBV14 and TRBJ2-1; 12 nucleotides line up with TRBD2. This receptor was obtained from a man aged 45-65 years who received an inactivated influenza vaccine. Sequenced material: PBMCs from blood, taken on the day of vaccination. CDR3 residues: CASSQDGTSGFLEQFF. For the CDR3, the DNA is TGTGCCAGCAGCCAGGACGGGACTAGCGGGTTCCTCGAGCAGTTCTTC.